This section outlines one T cell receptor (beta chain) sequence together with its context. The antigen is undetermined. The sample comes from a study of OX40 agonist ivuxolimab in advanced cancers. Study details: While on treatment, patients had intravenous ivuxolimab at 0.01 to 10 mg/kg every 2 weeks.

Measured with immunoSEQ multiplex PCR; TCRdb has only the in-frame clones, and not every one. Of 46,000 or so clones listed, around 92% are singletons. The CDR3 contains 13 residues. Per the germline V gene, CDR1 is MNHEY and CDR2 is SVGAGI. Trimming removed 4 bases from V and 5 bases from J, with 9 bases in between. Broader study findings: Expanded clones were, on average, more numerous in CD8+ T cells than in CD4+.

The receptor was isolated from an adult with an advanced solid tumor such as melanoma, head and neck, liver or kidney cancer. The chain couples TRBV6-5 to TRBJ2-1, with D possibly TRBD2 on 5 matching bases. The specimen comprised CD4+ or CD8+ T cells sorted from blood, sampled in a trial of the OX40 agonist ivuxolimab. The CDR3 nucleotides are TGTGCCAGCAGTTTCCGGGGTAACAATGAGCAGTTCTTC. It yields the protein CASSFRGNNEQFF.